Below, 32 T cell receptor beta chains from the same sample are listed, as sequenced in a study of T cells after yellow fever vaccination. TCRdb called the 5' RACE reads again in MiXCR, with one record for every CDR3 protein. This table holds about 350,000 distinct CDR3 sequences, approximately 4% found once. Here the sequenced sample was PBMCs, taken 5 days after the yellow fever booster vaccination. Receptors were obtained from a man aged 18-30 years who received the YFV17D yellow fever vaccine.

This clonotype was counted ten times or more. V usage is TRBV3-1 and J usage is TRBJ1-2; D may be TRBD1 (5 bases). The germline gives CDR1 LGHDT, CDR2 YNNKEL (reference sequence). The germline V and J ends were trimmed by 4 bases and 8 bases, with 14 bases remaining between them. The CDR3 length is 13 residues. The CDR3 DNA is TGTGCCAGCAGCCCCCTTCGGGGGGAGGGCTACACCTTC. Translated: CASSPLRGEGYTF.

The rearrangement uses TRBV4-2 and TRBJ1-1; D remains ambiguous. The germline V gene encodes CDR1 LGHNA and CDR2 YNFKEQ. This CDR3 spans 11 amino acids. The ends were cut back, 0 bases at V and 8 bases at J, with 4 bases in the middle. CDR3 in amino acids: CASSQEGEAFF. The CDR3, as DNA: TGTGCCAGCAGCCAAGAGGGGGAAGCTTTCTTT.

Many counts were recorded for this clonotype. Written as DNA, the CDR3 is TGTGCCAGCAGTTACCCCGGACGGAGCCGGGGAGGGCTGTTTTTT. It specifies CASSYPGRSRGGLFF. The rearrangement links TRBV6-2 or TRBV6-3 to TRBJ2-2, with D possibly TRBD2 on 6 matching bases. CDR1 and CDR2 (germline): MNHEY, SVGEGT. V was cut by 2 bases and J by 13 bases, with 20 bases left in between. The CDR3 is made up of 15 amino acids.

The rearrangement joins TRBV7-9 to TRBJ2-6; 12 bases are a match to TRBD1. The V gene end was trimmed by 5 bases and the J gene end by 2 bases; junction bases not matched to a gene: 7. The CDR3 loop spans 18 amino acids. The germline CDR1 and CDR2 sequences are SEHNR and FQNEAQ (reference sequence). The CDR3 sequence: CASSRGQGALPGANVLTF. CDR3 DNA: TGTGCCAGCAGCCGGGGACAGGGGGCGCTCCCTGGGGCCAACGTCCTGACTTTC.

This clonotype was picked up many times. V usage is TRBV2 and J usage is TRBJ2-7; no reliable D call. The CDR3 runs to 13 residues. In germline, CDR1 is SNHLY, CDR2 FYNNEI. Trimming removed 4 bases at V and 0 bases at J, with 7 bases between. CDR3 sequence: CASSVEISYEQYF. The DNA for the CDR3 is TGTGCCAGCAGTGTCGAGATCTCCTACGAGCAGTACTTC.

The J gene is TRBJ1-6, the V gene TRBV12-3 or TRBV12-4; 10 bases are shared with TRBD1. The CDR3 covers 15 residues. V dropped 6 bases and J dropped 8; count of bases not matched to a gene: 7. CDR3: CASSDRGTGDSPLHF. Here the CDR3 DNA reads TGTGCCAGCAGCGATCGGGGGACAGGGGATTCACCCCTCCACTTT.

This clonotype was seen a handful of times. The chain recombines TRBV9 with TRBJ1-1; D is undetermined. V was trimmed by 3 bases and J by 5 bases, leaving 11 bases between them. CDR3 length equals 13 residues. The germline gives CDR1 SGDLS, CDR2 YYNGEE. The CDR3 DNA reads TGTGCCAGCAGCGATACCGCTCGGACTGAAGCTTTCTTT. Its translation: CASSDTARTEAFF.

This clonotype was recorded at least ten times. The chain has TRBV7-9 and TRBJ1-6; no firm D call. This CDR3 is built from 14 residues. Germline V lookup: CDR1 SEHNR, CDR2 FQNEAQ (reference sequence). V was clipped by 7 bases and J by 5 bases, with 12 bases between them. The CDR3 DNA reads as TGTGCCAGCAAACCGAGCTTGGATAATTCACCCCTCCACTTT. The encoded protein is CASKPSLDNSPLHF. The full variable domain, rest sourced from reference TRBV7-9 and TRBJ1-6, is DTGVSQNPRHKITKRGQNVTFRCDPISEHNRLYWYRQTLGQGPEFLTYFQNEAQLEKSRLLSDRFSAERPKGSFSTLEIQRTEQGDSAMYLCASKPSLDNSPLHFGNGTRLTVT.

The chain employs TRBV27 and TRBJ1-2, with 8 positions matching TRBD1. Germline CDR1 and CDR2: MNHEY and SMNVEV (reference sequence). The CDR3 totals 13 residues. The junction had 6 bases not matched to a gene; V was cut back by 6 bases and J by 6 bases. DNA for the CDR3: TGTGCCAGCAGCCGCGGACAGGGACATGGCTACACCTTC. Its translation: CASSRGQGHGYTF.

The table lists this clonotype with many counts. This chain connects TRBV4-1 to TRBJ1-5; D ambiguous. The CDR3 is 13 amino acids. Trimming took 1 base from V and 8 from J, leaving 9 bases between them. Germline lookup yields CDR1 MGHRA and CDR2 YSYEKL. CDR3 in DNA: TGCGCCAGCAGCCAAGGACCGAATAAGCCCCAGCATTTT. This sequence encodes CASSQGPNKPQHF.

This clonotype was observed a few times. The chain joins TRBV12-5 to TRBJ1-5; TRBD1 aligns across 12 bases. Germline-derived CDR1 and CDR2 are LGHNT and FRNRAP. With V trimmed by 5 bases and J by 6 bases, 17 bases remained unmatched. The CDR3 has 19 residues. The chain's CDR3 is CASGPYTGTGGFFRQPQHF. The CDR3 DNA reads as TGTGCTAGTGGTCCGTATACCGGGACAGGGGGCTTTTTCCGTCAGCCCCAGCATTTT.

This clonotype was seen a few times. V gene TRBV5-1 combines with J gene TRBJ1-2; D is possibly TRBD1 (5 bases). The germline gives CDR1 SGHRS, CDR2 YFSETQ. V was clipped by 0 bases and J by 3 bases, with 12 bases between them. The CDR3 contains 15 residues. The chain's CDR3 is CASSLDPGIDYGYTF. Here the CDR3 DNA reads TGCGCCAGCAGCTTGGACCCAGGGATCGACTATGGCTACACCTTC.

This clonotype came up many times. V is TRBV5-1 and J is TRBJ2-3, with 11 bases aligning to TRBD2. Germline CDR1 reads SGHRS; CDR2 reads YFSETQ. V was clipped by 0 bases and J by 4 bases; unmatched bases: 4. CDR3 length: 16 amino acids. The CDR3 loop reads CASSLEASGGPDTQYF. In DNA form, the CDR3 reads TGCGCCAGCAGCTTGGAAGCTAGCGGGGGGCCAGATACGCAGTATTTT.

CDR3 region: CASSLSWAGYEAFF. CDR3 nucleotide sequence: TGTGCCAGCAGTTTATCTTGGGCAGGGTATGAAGCTTTCTTT. V and J are TRBV27 and TRBJ1-1, with a possible D match to TRBD1 (5 bases). CDR3 length: 14 residues. The germline V gene encodes CDR1 MNHEY and CDR2 SMNVEV (reference sequence). V lost 0 bases, J lost 7 bases, and 12 bases lay in between.

A few counts support this clonotype. The chain employs TRBV12-3 or TRBV12-4 and TRBJ1-1; no definite D call. V was cut by 6 bases and J by 4 bases, with 15 bases left in between. The CDR3 is 14 amino acids. The CDR3 protein is CASSLELVGTEAFF. The CDR3 DNA reads as TGTGCCAGCAGCCTCGAATTGGTGGGCACTGAAGCTTTCTTT.

Only a few counts were recorded for this clonotype. The germline gene is not matched at one end of the junction; a read error may be the cause. The chain couples TRBV9 to TRBJ2-7, with 8 bases lining up with TRBD2. The CDR3 is made up of 13 amino acids. Germline V gives CDR1 SGDLS, CDR2 YYNGEE. The chain's CDR3 is CATSGGGTYEQYF. CDR3 nucleotide sequence: TGTGCCACCAGCGGCGGGGGGACCTACGAGCAGTACTTC. Filled out from reference TRBV9 and TRBJ2-7, the complete variable domain reads DSGVTQTPKHLITATGQRVTLRCSPRSGDLSVYWYQQSLDQGLQFLIQYYNGEERAKGNILERFSAQQFPDLHSELNLSSLELGDSALYFCATSGGGTYEQYFGPGTRLTVT.

The gene calls are TRBV7-9 and TRBJ1-3; D is undetermined. V was pared by 3 bases and J by 2 bases, with 14 bases between. The CDR3 extends over 16 amino acids. Looked up from germline, CDR1 is SEHNR and CDR2 is FQNEAQ (reference sequence). Here the CDR3 reads CASSFVGNAAGNTIYF. The CDR3 nucleotides are TGTGCCAGCAGCTTCGTTGGAAATGCGGCTGGAAACACCATATATTTT.

This clonotype was observed a handful of times. Its ends do not fully match the called genes, so a read error is possible. V gene TRBV20-1 combines with J gene TRBJ2-1, with D perhaps matching TRBD1 or TRBD2 (6 bases each). There are 12 residues in the CDR3. Germline V CDR1 and CDR2: DFQATT, SNEGSKA (reference sequence). DNA of the CDR3: TGCAGTGCAAGAGAAGGGGGGCGGGGGCAGTTCTTC. Its translation: CSAREGGRGQFF.

This clonotype was seen repeatedly, ten times or more. This chain connects TRBV7-9 to TRBJ1-2, with D possibly TRBD1 on 5 matching bases. V was pared by 1 base and J by 13 bases, with 10 bases between. The length of the CDR3 is 11 residues. Germline CDR1 is SEHNR and CDR2 is FQNEAQ (reference sequence). The DNA of the CDR3 is TGTGCCAGCAGCTTAGGCGGGGCTAGCACCTTC. This gives the protein CASSLGGASTF. The variable domain in full, with the rest retrieved from reference TRBV7-9 and TRBJ1-2, is DTGVSQNPRHKITKRGQNVTFRCDPISEHNRLYWYRQTLGQGPEFLTYFQNEAQLEKSRLLSDRFSAERPKGSFSTLEIQRTEQGDSAMYLCASSLGGASTFGSGTRLTVV.

In this sample, this clonotype turned up a few times. The V gene is TRBV20-1, the J gene TRBJ1-2; 7 bases map to TRBD1. The V and J ends lost 1 base and 7 bases, in that order; junction bases with no gene match: 9. Germline V gene lookup returns CDR1 DFQATT and CDR2 SNEGSKA (reference sequence). This CDR3 has 14 residues. Written as DNA, the CDR3 is TGCAGTGCTAGAGGAGGGGACAGTTCTAGTGGCTACACCTTC. Amino acid sequence: CSARGGDSSSGYTF.

This clonotype was observed many times. J is TRBJ2-3 and V is TRBV6-2 or TRBV6-3; D unclear. Germline V gene sequence: CDR1 MNHEY, CDR2 SVGEGT. The CDR3 runs 18 residues. V was clipped by 2 bases and J by 2 bases, with 20 bases between them. The CDR3 nucleotides read TGTGCCAGCAGTTACGCTCCGTGGGGAAAGGATATCACAGATACGCAGTATTTT. Amino acid sequence: CASSYAPWGKDITDTQYF.

The chain uses TRBV24-1 and TRBJ2-7; 13 nucleotides agree with TRBD2. The V gene's germline CDR1 is KGHDR and CDR2 SFDVKD. CDR3 length: 19 amino acids. With 1 base clipped from V and 0 bases from J, the junction kept 8 bases outside the gene matches. The CDR3 protein is CATSDFMWGLAGPSYEQYF. The CDR3 coding sequence is TGTGCCACCAGTGATTTCATGTGGGGACTAGCGGGGCCCTCCTACGAGCAGTACTTC.

This clonotype was detected a few times. The J gene is TRBJ2-2, the V gene TRBV7-9, with D perhaps TRBD1 (6 bases). This CDR3 region has 20 residues. Germline values: CDR1 SEHNR, CDR2 FQNEAQ (reference sequence). The V gene lost 4 bases and the J gene lost 0 bases, with 24 bases spanning the gap. The CDR3 bases are TGTGCCAGCAGCTCGACGAGAACCCGGGACATCCTTTCGAACACCGGGGAGCTGTTTTTT. Residues: CASSSTRTRDILSNTGELFF.

This clonotype came up a few times. V is TRBV7-2 and J is TRBJ1-3, with 8 bases that match TRBD1. The junction had 3 bases not matched to a gene; V was cut back by 3 bases and J by 2 bases. CDR1 SGHTA and CDR2 FQGNSA come from the germline V gene. The CDR3 runs 15 residues. Here the CDR3 reads CASSLDREPGNTIYF. CDR3 nucleotide sequence: TGTGCCAGCAGCTTGGACAGGGAACCTGGAAACACCATATATTTT.

This clonotype was found many times. CDR3 in amino acids: CASSPPVAGETQYF. The CDR3 DNA reads TGTGCCAGCAGCCCGCCCGTCGCCGGGGAGACCCAGTACTTC. The chain recombines TRBV9 with TRBJ2-5, with D unresolved. Germline V lookup: CDR1 SGDLS, CDR2 YYNGEE. V lost 4 bases to trimming and J lost 5 bases, with 15 bases between them. This CDR3 is built from 14 residues.

This clonotype was counted between two and nine times. The gene calls are TRBV7-8 and TRBJ1-5; perhaps TRBD1 as D (6 bases). Germline CDR1 reads SGHVS; CDR2 reads FQNEAQ. The CDR3 is made up of 17 amino acids. V lost 5 bases, J lost 7 bases, and 24 bases lay in between. Here the CDR3 reads CASSRSPTGGARQPQHF. The CDR3 DNA follows: TGTGCCAGCAGCCGTAGCCCAACGGGGGGGGCAAGGCAGCCCCAGCATTTT.

The chain employs TRBV5-1 and TRBJ2-1, with 9 bases identical to TRBD2. The CDR3 has 17 amino acids. The V segment lost 3 bases and the J segment 0 bases; nucleotides outside the gene matches: 7. Looked up from germline, CDR1 is SGHRS and CDR2 is YFSETQ. This chain's CDR3 is CASSSFSGGDSYNEQFF. In DNA form, the CDR3 reads TGCGCCAGCAGCTCCTTTAGCGGGGGTGACTCCTACAATGAGCAGTTCTTC.

This clonotype was counted ten times or more. The chain carries TRBV4-1 and TRBJ1-1; a weak D match, TRBD1 (5 bases). CDR3 length: 20 residues. V gave up 2 bases and J gave up 0 bases, with 25 bases separating them. Germline V CDR1 and CDR2: MGHRA, YSYEKL. Here the CDR3 DNA reads TGCGCCAGCAGCCAACCGCCCGAGGCACAGGCCGATCGCGTGAACACTGAAGCTTTCTTT. This encodes CASSQPPEAQADRVNTEAFF.

This clonotype was observed a few times. The rearrangement joins TRBV14 to TRBJ2-1; TRBD2 agrees at 11 bases. CDR1 and CDR2 from the germline V gene are SGHDN and FVKESK. This CDR3 contains 15 residues. The V gene end was trimmed by 4 bases and the J gene end by 6 bases; junction bases not matched to a gene: 5. The CDR3 DNA reads as TGTGCCAGCAGCCGAGTAGCGGGGGGGTCCAATGAGCAGTTCTTC. It codes for CASSRVAGGSNEQFF.

This clonotype was recorded many times. The chain recombines TRBV6-1 with TRBJ2-3; D uncertain. Per germline, CDR1 MNHNS and CDR2 SASEGT. The V and J ends lost 7 bases and 3 bases respectively, with 20 bases between them. The CDR3 is 16 residues long. CDR3 bases: TGTGCCAGCATTAGAATTCTAGGGCCAGCGACAGATACGCAGTATTTT. Its translation: CASIRILGPATDTQYF.

This clonotype was seen more than once but under ten times. This rearrangement joins TRBV27 to TRBJ1-2; 7 bases agree with TRBD1. Germline V gene lookup returns CDR1 MNHEY and CDR2 SMNVEV (reference sequence). The length of the CDR3 is 14 residues. The V segment lost 5 bases and the J segment 5 bases; nucleotides outside the gene matches: 8. The CDR3 DNA is TGTGCCAGCAGTCACAGGGGTAGTGGGTATGGCTACACCTTC. This gives the protein CASSHRGSGYGYTF.

The gene calls are TRBV5-1 and TRBJ2-7; 10 bases line up with TRBD1. The junction had 7 bases not matched to a gene; V was cut back by 4 bases and J by 6 bases. This CDR3 contains 14 residues. Per germline, CDR1 SGHRS and CDR2 YFSETQ. The CDR3 loop is CASSMGQGRGEQYF. CDR3 DNA sequence: TGCGCCAGCAGCATGGGACAGGGGCGAGGCGAGCAGTACTTC.